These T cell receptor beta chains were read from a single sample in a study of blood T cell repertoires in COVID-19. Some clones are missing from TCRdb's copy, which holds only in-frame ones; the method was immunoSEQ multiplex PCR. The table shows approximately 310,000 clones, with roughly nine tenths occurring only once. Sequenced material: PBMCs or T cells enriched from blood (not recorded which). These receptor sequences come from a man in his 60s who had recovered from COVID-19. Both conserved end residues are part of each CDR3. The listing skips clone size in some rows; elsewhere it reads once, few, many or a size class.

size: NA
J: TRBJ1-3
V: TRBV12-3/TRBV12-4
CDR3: CASSLNQGNTIYF

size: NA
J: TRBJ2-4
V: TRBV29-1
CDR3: CSVEGGGGVLAKNIQYF

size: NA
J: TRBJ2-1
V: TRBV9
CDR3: CASSRRDNSYNEQFF

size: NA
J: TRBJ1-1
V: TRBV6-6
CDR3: CASSSTGGKYTEAFF

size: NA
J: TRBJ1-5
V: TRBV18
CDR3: CASSLETANQPQHF

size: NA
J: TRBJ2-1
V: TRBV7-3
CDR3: CASSQGQYNEQFF

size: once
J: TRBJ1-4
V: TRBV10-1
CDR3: CASSRDEKLFF

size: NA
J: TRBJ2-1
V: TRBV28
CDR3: CASSPGQGGEQFF

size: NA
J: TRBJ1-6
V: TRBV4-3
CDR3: CASSQLTGHNSPLHF

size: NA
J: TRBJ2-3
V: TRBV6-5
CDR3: CASRPTDRTDTQYF

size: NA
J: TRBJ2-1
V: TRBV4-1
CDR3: CASSQAGERNYNEQFF

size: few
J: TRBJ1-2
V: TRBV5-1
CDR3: CASSLAGSANYGYTF

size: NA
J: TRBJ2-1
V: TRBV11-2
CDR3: CASSLVVSYNEQFF

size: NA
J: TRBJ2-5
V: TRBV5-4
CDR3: CASRGEREGLYQETQYF

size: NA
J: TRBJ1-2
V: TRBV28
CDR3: CASSRRQGARGYTF

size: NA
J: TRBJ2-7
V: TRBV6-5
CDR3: CASSYGTSGLSYEQYF

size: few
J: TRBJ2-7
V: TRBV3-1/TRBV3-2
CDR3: CASSQVEYQQYF

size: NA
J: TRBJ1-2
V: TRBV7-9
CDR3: CASSFQYGYTF

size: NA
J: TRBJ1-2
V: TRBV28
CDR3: CASSLGYREGYGYTF

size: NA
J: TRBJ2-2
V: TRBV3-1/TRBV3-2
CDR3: CASSRSLTGGANTGELFF

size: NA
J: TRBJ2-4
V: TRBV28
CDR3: CASSLIQGANIQYF

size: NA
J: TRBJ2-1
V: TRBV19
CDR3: CASNTGTGVWEQFF

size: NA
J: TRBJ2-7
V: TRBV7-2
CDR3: CASSSGTTYEQYF

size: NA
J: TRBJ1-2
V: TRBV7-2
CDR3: CASSLDGGPGYTF

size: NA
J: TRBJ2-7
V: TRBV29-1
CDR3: CSVRLWDFGRGVEQYF

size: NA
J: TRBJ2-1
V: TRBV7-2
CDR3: CASSPPPGGLLGEQFF

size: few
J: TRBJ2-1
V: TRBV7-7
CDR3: CASSLRQGSYNEQFF

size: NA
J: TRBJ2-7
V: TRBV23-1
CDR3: CASSQSSEPSGEQYF

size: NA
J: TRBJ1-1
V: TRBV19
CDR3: CASSDRGRGNTEAFF

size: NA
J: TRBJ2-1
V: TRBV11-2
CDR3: CASSSRTISGSSYNEQFF

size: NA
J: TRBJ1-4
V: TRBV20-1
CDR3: CSAPRREKLFF

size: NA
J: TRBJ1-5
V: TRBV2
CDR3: CASSSSGSTSNQPQHF

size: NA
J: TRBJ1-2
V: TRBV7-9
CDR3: CASSSGQGRLGYGLYTF

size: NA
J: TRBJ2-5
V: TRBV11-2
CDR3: CASSRQSQETQYF

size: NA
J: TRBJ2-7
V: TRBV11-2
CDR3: CASSQQGKSFGEQYF